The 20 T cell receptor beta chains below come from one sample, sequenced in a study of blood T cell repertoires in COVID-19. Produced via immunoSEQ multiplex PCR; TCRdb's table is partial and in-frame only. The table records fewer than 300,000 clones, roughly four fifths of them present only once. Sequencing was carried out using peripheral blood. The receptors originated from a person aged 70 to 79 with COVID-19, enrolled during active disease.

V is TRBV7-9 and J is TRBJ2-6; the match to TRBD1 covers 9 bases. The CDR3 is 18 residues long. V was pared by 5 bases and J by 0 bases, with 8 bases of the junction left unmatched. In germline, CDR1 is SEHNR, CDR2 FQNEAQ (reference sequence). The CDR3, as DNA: TGTGCCAGCAGCCACAACAGGGGGCTGCTCTCTGGGGCCAACGTCCTGACTTTC. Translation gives CASSHNRGLLSGANVLTF.

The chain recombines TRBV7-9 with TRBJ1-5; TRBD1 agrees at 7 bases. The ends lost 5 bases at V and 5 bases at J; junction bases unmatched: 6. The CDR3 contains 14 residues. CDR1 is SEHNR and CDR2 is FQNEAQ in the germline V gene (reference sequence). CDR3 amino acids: CASSEQGLDQPQHF. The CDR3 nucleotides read TGTGCCAGCAGCGAACAGGGGCTGGATCAGCCCCAGCATTTT.

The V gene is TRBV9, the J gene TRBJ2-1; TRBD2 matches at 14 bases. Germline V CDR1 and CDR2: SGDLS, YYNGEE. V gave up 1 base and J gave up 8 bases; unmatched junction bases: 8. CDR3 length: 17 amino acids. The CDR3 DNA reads TGTGCCAGCAGCGTAAGCCAGGGACTAGCGGGAGAGGATGAGCAGTTCTTC. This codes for CASSVSQGLAGEDEQFF.

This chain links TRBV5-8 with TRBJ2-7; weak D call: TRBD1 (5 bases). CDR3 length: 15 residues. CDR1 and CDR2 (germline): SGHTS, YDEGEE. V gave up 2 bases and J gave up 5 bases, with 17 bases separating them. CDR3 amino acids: CASSLKWGFGHEQYF. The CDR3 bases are TGTGCCAGCAGCTTAAAATGGGGCTTTGGCCACGAGCAGTACTTC. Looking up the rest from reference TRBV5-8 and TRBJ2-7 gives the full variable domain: EAGVTQSPTHLIKTRGQQATLRCSPISGHTSVYWYQQALGLGLQFLLWYDEGEERNRGNFPPRFSGRQFPNYSSELNVNALELEDSALYLCASSLKWGFGHEQYFGPGTRLTVT.

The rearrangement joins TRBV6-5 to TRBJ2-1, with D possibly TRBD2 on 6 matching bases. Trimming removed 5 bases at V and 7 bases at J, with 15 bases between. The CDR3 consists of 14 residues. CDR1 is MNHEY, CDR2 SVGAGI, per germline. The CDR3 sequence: CASSPPGLINEQFF. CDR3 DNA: TGTGCCAGCAGTCCCCCGGGACTTATAAATGAGCAGTTCTTC.

CDR3 nucleotides: TGTGCCAGTGGAAGGACAGACCACCCTTTGGAGCCCCAGCATTTT. This translates into CASGRTDHPLEPQHF. The chain joins TRBV19 to TRBJ1-5, with D maybe TRBD1 (6 bases). Trimming removed 8 bases from V and 8 bases from J, with 22 bases in between. The CDR3 runs 15 residues. The germline V gene encodes CDR1 LNHDA and CDR2 SQIVND (reference sequence). The whole variable domain, filled in from reference TRBV19 and TRBJ1-5, reads DGGITQSPKYLFRKEGQNVTLSCEQNLNHDAMYWYRQDPGQGLRLIYYSQIVNDFQKGDIAEGYSVSREKKESFPLTVTSAQKNPTAFYLCASGRTDHPLEPQHFGDGTRLSIL.

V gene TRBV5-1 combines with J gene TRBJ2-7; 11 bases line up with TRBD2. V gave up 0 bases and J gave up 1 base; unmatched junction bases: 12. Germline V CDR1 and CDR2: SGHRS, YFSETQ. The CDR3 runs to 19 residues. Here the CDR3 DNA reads TGCGCCAGCAGCTTGGATCGCGCTAGCGGGGGGCCGGAGTCCTACGAGCAGTACTTC. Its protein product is CASSLDRASGGPESYEQYF.

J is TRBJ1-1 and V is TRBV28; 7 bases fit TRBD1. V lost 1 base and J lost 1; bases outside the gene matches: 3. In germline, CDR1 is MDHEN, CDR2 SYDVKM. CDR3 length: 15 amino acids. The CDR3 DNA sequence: TGTGCCAGCAGTTTATTAGGGGGCGGGAACACTGAAGCTTTCTTT. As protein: CASSLLGGGNTEAFF.

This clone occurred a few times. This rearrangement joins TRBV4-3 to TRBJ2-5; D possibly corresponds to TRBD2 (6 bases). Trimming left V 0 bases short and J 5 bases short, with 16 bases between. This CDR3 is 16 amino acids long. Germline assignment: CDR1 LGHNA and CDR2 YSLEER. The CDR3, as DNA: TGCGCCAGCAGCCAAGACGGGGGTAGAATAGGTGAGACCCAGTACTTC. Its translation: CASSQDGGRIGETQYF.

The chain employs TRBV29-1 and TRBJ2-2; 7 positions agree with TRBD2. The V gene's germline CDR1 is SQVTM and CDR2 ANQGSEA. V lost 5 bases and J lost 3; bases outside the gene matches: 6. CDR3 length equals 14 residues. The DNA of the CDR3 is TGCAGCGTTAGACGGGAGGTGGACACCGGGGAGCTGTTTTTT. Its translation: CSVRREVDTGELFF.

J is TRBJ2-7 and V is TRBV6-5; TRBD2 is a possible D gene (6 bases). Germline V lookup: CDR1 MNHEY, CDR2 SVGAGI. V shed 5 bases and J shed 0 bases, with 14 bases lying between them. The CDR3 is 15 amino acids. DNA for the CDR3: TGTGCCAGCAGTCGGGACGGGGGACCCTCCTACGAGCAGTACTTC. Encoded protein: CASSRDGGPSYEQYF.

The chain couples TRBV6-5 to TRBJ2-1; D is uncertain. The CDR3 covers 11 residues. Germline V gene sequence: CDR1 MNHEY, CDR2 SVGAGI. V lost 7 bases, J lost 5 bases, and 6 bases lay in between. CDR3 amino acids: CASTLNNEQFF. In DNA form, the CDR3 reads TGTGCCAGCACCCTAAACAATGAGCAGTTCTTC.

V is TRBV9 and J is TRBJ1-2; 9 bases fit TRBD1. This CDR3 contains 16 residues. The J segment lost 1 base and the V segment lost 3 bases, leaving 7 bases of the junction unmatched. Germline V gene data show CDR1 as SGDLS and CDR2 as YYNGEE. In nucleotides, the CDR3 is TGTGCCAGCAGCGGCAGGACAGGGGCTTTTAACTATGGCTACACCTTC. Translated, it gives CASSGRTGAFNYGYTF.

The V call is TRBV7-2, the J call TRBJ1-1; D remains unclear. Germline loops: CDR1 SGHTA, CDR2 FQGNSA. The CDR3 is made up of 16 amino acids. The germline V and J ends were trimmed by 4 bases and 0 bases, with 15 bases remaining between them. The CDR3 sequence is CASSSHLSIMNTEAFF. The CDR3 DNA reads TGTGCCAGCAGCTCCCACTTATCGATCATGAACACTGAAGCTTTCTTT.

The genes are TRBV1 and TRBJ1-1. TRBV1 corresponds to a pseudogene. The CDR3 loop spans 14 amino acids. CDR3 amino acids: CTSSHAGVDTEAFF. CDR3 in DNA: TGCACCAGCAGCCACGCGGGGGTAGACACTGAAGCTTTCTTT.

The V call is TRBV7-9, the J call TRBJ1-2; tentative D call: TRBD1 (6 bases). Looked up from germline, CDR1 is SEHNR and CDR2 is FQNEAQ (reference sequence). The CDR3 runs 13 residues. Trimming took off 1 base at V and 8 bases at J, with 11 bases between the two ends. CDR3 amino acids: CASSLEATGGYTF. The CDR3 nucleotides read TGTGCCAGCAGCTTAGAAGCGACAGGAGGCTACACCTTC.

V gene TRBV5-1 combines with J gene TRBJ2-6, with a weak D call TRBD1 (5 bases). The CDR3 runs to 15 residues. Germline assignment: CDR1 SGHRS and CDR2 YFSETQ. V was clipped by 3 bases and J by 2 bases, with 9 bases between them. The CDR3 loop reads CASSSQDPGANVLTF. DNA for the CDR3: TGCGCCAGCAGCTCACAGGACCCTGGGGCCAACGTCCTGACTTTC.

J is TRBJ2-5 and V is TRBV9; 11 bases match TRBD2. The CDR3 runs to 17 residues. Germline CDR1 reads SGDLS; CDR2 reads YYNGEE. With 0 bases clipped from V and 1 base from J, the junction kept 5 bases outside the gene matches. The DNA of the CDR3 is TGTGCCAGCAGCGTAGATCTAGCGGGGGGCATCCAAGAGACCCAGTACTTC. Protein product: CASSVDLAGGIQETQYF.

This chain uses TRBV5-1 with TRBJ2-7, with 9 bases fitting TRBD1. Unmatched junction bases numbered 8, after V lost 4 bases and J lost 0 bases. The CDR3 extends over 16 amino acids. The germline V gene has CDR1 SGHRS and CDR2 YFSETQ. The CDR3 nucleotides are TGCGCCAGCAGCGCAAATACAGGGGGCAGCTCCTACGAGCAGTACTTC. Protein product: CASSANTGGSSYEQYF.

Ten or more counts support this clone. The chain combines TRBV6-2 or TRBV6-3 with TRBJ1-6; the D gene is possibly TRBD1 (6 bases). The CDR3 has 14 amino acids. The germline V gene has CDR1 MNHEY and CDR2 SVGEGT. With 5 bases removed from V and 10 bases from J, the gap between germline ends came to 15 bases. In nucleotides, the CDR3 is TGTGCCAGCAGTGTCACAGGGTACGGCTCACCCCTCCACTTT. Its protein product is CASSVTGYGSPLHF.